The source of this T cell receptor (beta chain) is a study of T cells in localized non-small cell lung cancer. Deletions cut 2 bases from V and 5 bases from J, with 9 bases between. CDR3 length equals 13 residues. CDR1 SNHLY and CDR2 FYNNEI come from the germline V gene. Study results and caveats: Among the top 100 tumor clones, a median around 60 appeared in adjacent lung. One tumor region alone was sequenced, and heterogeneity therefore remains possible.

This clone was counted only a few times. Its antigen is unknown. Sequencing used immunoSEQ multiplex PCR; TCRdb keeps in-frame clones, though not all of them. The sample comprises fewer than 20,000 clones, about 85% of which are singletons, and less than 25% rests with the top ten. The rearrangement links TRBV2 to TRBJ1-2; TRBD1 is a possible D gene (6 bases). This clonotype was sampled from a male donor at least 60 years old with stage I lung adenocarcinoma. This specimen consisted of peripheral blood, obtained before any cancer treatment. The DNA for the CDR3 is TGTGCCAGCAGTGAAAACAGGGATTATGGCTACACCTTC. As protein: CASSENRDYGYTF.